Listed below are T cell receptor beta chains from one sample, sequenced in a study of blood T cell repertoires in COVID-19. Assay: immunoSEQ multiplex PCR; the TCRdb copy retains only in-frame clones and omits some. Of roughly 180,000 clones listed, 70% to 90% are singletons. The source material was peripheral blood. Receptor source: a woman younger than 45 with active or convalescent COVID-19. Each CDR3 is given with its conserved first and last residue. A D gene is named only where the DNA matches it firmly. Clone size, where shown, is once, few, many, or a class for clones that have expanded.

j_call d_call v_call clone_size cdr3_aa cdr3_nt
TRBJ2-2 TRBD1 TRBV5-1 . CASSPGQGITTGELFF TGCGCCAGCAGCCCCGGACAGGGGATTACCACCGGGGAGCTGTTTTTT
TRBJ1-4 . TRBV3-1/TRBV3-2 . CASSQEGRREKLFF TGTGCCAGCAGCCAGGAGGGGCGGCGTGAAAAACTGTTTTTT
TRBJ1-6 TRBD1 TRBV7-9 . CASSSTGAHSPLHF TGTGCCAGCAGCAGCACAGGGGCCCATTCACCCCTCCACTTT
TRBJ2-1 TRBD2 TRBV5-8 . CASSFLAGGDNEQFF TGTGCCAGCAGCTTCCTAGCGGGGGGGGACAATGAGCAGTTCTTC
TRBJ1-2 . TRBV19 . CASNQPAGNGYTF TGTGCCAGCAACCAACCCGCAGGGAATGGCTACACCTTC
TRBJ1-4 TRBD1 TRBV3-1/TRBV3-2 . CASSRTGGATNEKLFF TGTGCCAGCAGCCGAACAGGGGGCGCAACTAATGAAAAACTGTTTTTT
TRBJ2-1 TRBD2 TRBV3-1/TRBV3-2 . CASQGLAGNEQFF TGTGCCAGCCAGGGACTAGCGGGGAATGAGCAGTTCTTC
TRBJ2-4 . TRBV19 once CASSIRGIAKNIQYF TGTGCCAGTAGTATTCGGGGGATTGCCAAAAACATTCAGTACTTC
TRBJ1-1 . TRBV29-1 . CSVYDTRGGKPFF TGCAGCGTATACGACACTAGGGGGGGAAAGCCTTTCTTT
TRBJ1-3 . TRBV3-1/TRBV3-2 . CASSQDISGNTIYF TGTGCCAGCAGCCAAGACATCTCTGGAAACACCATATATTTT
TRBJ2-4 . TRBV28 . CASSLRRIGAKNIQYF TGTGCCAGCAGTTTGAGACGGATAGGGGCAAAAAACATTCAGTACTTC
TRBJ2-5 TRBD1 TRBV19 . CASSIGSRGQETQYF TGTGCCAGTAGTATAGGTTCCAGGGGGCAAGAGACCCAGTACTTC
TRBJ1-6 TRBD1 TRBV5-1 . CASSSRDRGEHSPLHF TGCGCCAGCAGCTCCCGGGACAGGGGGGAACATTCACCCCTCCACTTT
TRBJ1-5 . TRBV15 . CATSRGGTNQPQHF TGTGCCACCAGCAGAGGAGGTACGAATCAGCCCCAGCATTTT
TRBJ1-5 . TRBV3-1/TRBV3-2 . CASSQDAGRGQPQHF TGTGCCAGCAGCCAAGATGCGGGGAGAGGTCAGCCCCAGCATTTT
TRBJ1-2 TRBD1 TRBV2 . CANHGTGEVYGYTF TGTGCCAACCATGGGACAGGGGAGGTTTATGGCTACACCTTC
TRBJ2-7 TRBD2 TRBV6-6 . CASSYQAGTSYEQYF TGTGCCAGCAGTTACCAAGCGGGGACCTCCTACGAGCAGTACTTC
TRBJ2-2 TRBD1 TRBV28 . CASSLHPGQGGAGELFF TGTGCCAGCAGTTTACATCCGGGACAGGGGGGAGCCGGGGAGCTGTTTTTT
TRBJ2-2 TRBD2 TRBV13 . CASSITSGSRTGELFF TGTGCCAGCAGCATCACTAGCGGGAGTCGTACCGGGGAGCTGTTTTTT
TRBJ1-1 . TRBV5-1 . CASSFAGGRGTEAFF TGCGCCAGCAGCTTTGCGGGGGGGCGCGGCACTGAAGCTTTCTTT
TRBJ2-3 . TRBV7-2 . CASSHLAPRTDTQYF TGTGCCAGCAGCCATCTAGCGCCCCGCACAGATACGCAGTATTTT
TRBJ2-1 TRBD2 TRBV5-6 . CASSLTSGSYNEQFF TGTGCCAGCAGCTTAACTAGCGGCAGCTACAATGAGCAGTTCTTC
TRBJ2-7 TRBD1 TRBV27 . CASSDSRDRVYEQYF TGTGCCAGCAGTGATAGTCGGGACAGGGTTTACGAGCAGTACTTC
TRBJ2-2 . TRBV3-1/TRBV3-2 . CASSRGSGELFF TGTGCCAGCAGCCGAGGCTCCGGGGAGCTGTTTTTT
TRBJ2-5 . TRBV9 . CASSVGGSGQETQYF TGTGCCAGCAGCGTAGGGGGTAGCGGCCAAGAGACCCAGTACTTC